Sequencing of this T cell receptor beta chain was carried out in a study of blood T cell repertoires in COVID-19. This clone was detected only a few times. One end of the junction is discordant with germline, which a read error may explain. This CDR3 has 15 amino acids. The V gene's germline CDR1 is SGHVS and CDR2 FNYEAQ. Repertoires were generated with immunoSEQ multiplex PCR, while TCRdb's copy carries only in-frame clones and drops some. The table has some 190,000 clones, 88% seen once; the top ten hold 1.5%. The sequence derives from a man younger than 35 with active or convalescent COVID-19. Material for sequencing was peripheral blood. The rearrangement links TRBV7-6 to TRBJ2-1, with 7 nucleotides matching TRBD2. The DNA for the CDR3 is TGTGCCAGCAGCGTAGCGGGCCGCTCCTACAATGAGCAGTTCTTC. This codes for CASSVAGRSYNEQFF.